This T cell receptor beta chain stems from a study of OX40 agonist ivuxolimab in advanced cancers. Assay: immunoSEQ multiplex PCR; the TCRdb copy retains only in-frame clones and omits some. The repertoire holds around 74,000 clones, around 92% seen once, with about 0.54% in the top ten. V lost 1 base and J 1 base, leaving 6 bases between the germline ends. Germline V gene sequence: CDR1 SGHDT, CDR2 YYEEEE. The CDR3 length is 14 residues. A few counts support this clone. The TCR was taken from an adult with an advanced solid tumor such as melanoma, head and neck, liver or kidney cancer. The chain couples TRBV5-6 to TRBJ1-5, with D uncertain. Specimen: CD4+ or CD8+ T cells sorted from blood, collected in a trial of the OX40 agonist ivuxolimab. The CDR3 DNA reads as TGTGCCAGCAGCTTGTTCGGAAGCAATCAGCCCCAGCATTTT. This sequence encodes CASSLFGSNQPQHF. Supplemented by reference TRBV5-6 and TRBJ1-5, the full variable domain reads DAGVTQSPTHLIKTRGQQVTLRCSPKSGHDTVSWYQQALGQGPQFIFQYYEEEERQRGNFPDRFSGHQFPNYSSELNVNALLLGDSALYLCASSLFGSNQPQHFGDGTRLSIL.